The next 19 T cell receptor beta chains were all read from a single sample in a study of CD8+CD57+ T cells in acquired aplastic anemia. Both TCR beta VDJ combination and CDR3 sequence profiling were carried out. Genomic DNA was the template for this profiling. In TCRdb, the reads were re-called with MiXCR into one record per CDR3 protein. The data show over 150,000 distinct CDR3 sequences, with 54% seen just once and roughly 15% held by the top ten. Sample: sorted CD4+, CD8+, or CD8+CD57+ T cells (not recorded which) from PBMCs. The receptors derive from a human donor in good health, serving as a control.

The sample holds many counts of this clonotype. The V call is TRBV6-4, the J call TRBJ1-1; perhaps TRBD1 as D (6 bases). With 1 base removed from V and 11 bases from J, the gap between germline ends came to 14 bases. Germline values: CDR1 MRHNA, CDR2 SNTAGT. The CDR3 sequence is 13 residues long. CDR3 in DNA: TGTGCCAGCAGTGACTATTCGGGGGGCTCGGCTTTCTTT. Translating it yields CASSDYSGGSAFF.

This clonotype has at least ten counts. CDR3 loop: CASSSGEENTEAFF. Written as DNA, the CDR3 is TGCGCCAGCAGCTCTGGAGAGGAGAACACTGAAGCTTTCTTT. The V call is TRBV5-1, the J call TRBJ1-1; D call uncertain. With 3 bases removed from V and 1 base from J, the gap between germline ends came to 10 bases. CDR1 SGHRS and CDR2 YFSETQ come from the germline V gene. The CDR3 sequence is 14 residues long.

J is TRBJ2-3 and V is TRBV7-2, with a possible D match to TRBD1 (5 bases). The CDR3 extends over 14 amino acids. The V gene lost 5 bases and the J gene lost 2 bases, with 11 bases spanning the gap. The germline CDR1 and CDR2 sequences are SGHTA and FQGNSA. The CDR3 nucleotides are TGTGCCAGCAGCCTAGACAGAGCCACAGATACGCAGTATTTT. Amino acid sequence: CASSLDRATDTQYF. Drawing the rest from reference TRBV7-2 and TRBJ2-3, the complete variable domain is GAGVSQSPSNKVTEKGKDVELRCDPISGHTALYWYRQSLGQGLEFLIYFQGNSAPDKSGLPSDRFSAERTGGSVSTLTIQRTQQEDSAVYLCASSLDRATDTQYFGPGTRLTVL.

The chain links TRBV19 to TRBJ1-2; 7 positions agree with TRBD1. J gave up 14 bases and V 6 bases, and 9 bases lay outside the gene matches. Germline loops: CDR1 LNHDA, CDR2 SQIVND (reference sequence). The CDR3 extends over 11 amino acids. The CDR3 DNA reads as TGTGCCAGTAGCGTGGCAGGGGGTCTTACCTTC. This codes for CASSVAGGLTF.

The rearrangement uses TRBV28 and TRBJ1-5, with D perhaps matching TRBD1 (5 bases). The germline V gene has CDR1 MDHEN and CDR2 SYDVKM. V was pared by 6 bases and J by 7 bases, with 13 bases between. CDR3 length equals 13 residues. The CDR3 bases are TGTGCCAGCAGGCCTGGGGGGTGGCAGCCCCAGCATTTT. This translates into CASRPGGWQPQHF.

This chain connects TRBV10-3 to TRBJ2-7; possible D gene TRBD1, 7 bases. Germline V lookup: CDR1 ENHRY, CDR2 SYGVKD. V gave up 6 bases and J gave up 2 bases, with 11 bases separating them. The CDR3 consists of 13 residues. The CDR3 loop reads CAISAGQTYEQYF. CDR3 in DNA: TGTGCCATCAGCGCGGGACAGACCTACGAGCAGTACTTC.

This clonotype was recorded a few times. This chain links TRBV20-1 with TRBJ2-7; weak D call: TRBD1 (6 bases). Trimming removed 5 bases from V and 3 bases from J, with 14 bases in between. Germline V gene lookup returns CDR1 DFQATT and CDR2 SNEGSKA (reference sequence). The CDR3 contains 13 residues. The CDR3: CSAARGSLYEQYF. CDR3 DNA: TGCAGTGCTGCAAGGGGGTCTCTCTACGAGCAGTACTTC.

Comments on this clonotype: Compared with germline, one end of the junction differs, possibly owing to a read error. The V gene is TRBV10-3, the J gene TRBJ2-1; D may be TRBD2 (5 bases). The CDR3 is 18 residues long. Germline CDR1 is ENHRY and CDR2 is SYGVKD. The chain's CDR3 is CAISGSGKGARSYNKQFF. The CDR3 nucleotides read TGTGCCATCAGTGGCTCGGGGAAGGGAGCCCGCTCCTACAATAAGCAGTTCTTC.

The rearrangement uses TRBV5-6 and TRBJ2-5; tentatively, D is TRBD1 or TRBD2 (6 bases each). Germline CDR1 and CDR2: SGHDT and YYEEEE. The V end lost 5 bases, the J end lost 1 base, and 12 bases lay between the germline ends. CDR3 length: 14 amino acids. In nucleotides, the CDR3 is TGTGCCAGCAGTGCGCCGGGGGCCCAAGAGACCCAGTACTTC. Protein sequence: CASSAPGAQETQYF. The whole variable domain, remainder taken from reference TRBV5-6 and TRBJ2-5, is DAGVTQSPTHLIKTRGQQVTLRCSPKSGHDTVSWYQQALGQGPQFIFQYYEEEERQRGNFPDRFSGHQFPNYSSELNVNALLLGDSALYLCASSAPGAQETQYFGPGTRLLVL.

This clonotype was detected many times. The V call is TRBV5-5, the J call TRBJ2-2; possibly TRBD2 for D (5 bases). V dropped 0 bases and J dropped 7 bases, with 13 bases sitting between them. CDR1 and CDR2 from the germline V gene are SGHKS and YYEKEE (reference sequence). The CDR3 consists of 15 residues. CDR3 loop: CASSLGGWGVGELFF. CDR3 DNA sequence: TGTGCCAGCAGCTTGGGGGGTTGGGGAGTCGGGGAGCTGTTTTTT.

Turning to this clonotype: The junction and the germline gene differ at one end; a read error may be behind it. The chain recombines TRBV11-1 with TRBJ2-1, with D possibly matching TRBD1 (5 bases). The CDR3 spans 15 residues. CDR1 SGHAT and CDR2 FQDESV come from the germline V gene (reference sequence). DNA of the CDR3: TGCGCCAGCAGTTACTCGTTTACAGGTCCCAGTGAGCAGTTCTTC. As protein: CASSYSFTGPSEQFF.

This chain connects TRBV24-1 to TRBJ2-1; TRBD2 matches 13 bases. Germline CDR1 and CDR2: KGHDR and SFDVKD. This CDR3 is 18 amino acids long. J was trimmed by 12 bases and V by 3 bases; bases with no gene match: 16. CDR3 protein: CATSDPSRTSGGSDTQFF. DNA for the CDR3: TGTGCCACCAGTGATCCCAGCCGGACTAGCGGGGGAAGTGATACGCAGTTCTTC.

This clonotype was observed at least ten times. CDR3 sequence reads: CASSSEGPAYEKLFF. DNA of the CDR3: TGTGCCAGCAGCTCAGAAGGCCCAGCGTATGAAAAACTGTTTTTT. This chain connects TRBV5-6 to TRBJ1-4; D ambiguous. Trimming pared 3 bases from V and 6 bases from J, leaving 15 bases between. The germline CDR1 and CDR2 sequences are SGHDT and YYEEEE. The CDR3 spans 15 residues.

The chain is built from TRBV7-9 and TRBJ1-1; D not resolved. The CDR3 sequence is 12 residues long. The V and J ends lost 7 bases and 5 bases respectively, with 11 bases between them. The germline V gene encodes CDR1 SEHNR and CDR2 FQNEAQ (reference sequence). CDR3 region: CASNVGRTEAFF. CDR3 DNA sequence: TGTGCCAGCAACGTAGGGAGAACTGAAGCTTTCTTT.

The chain joins TRBV7-9 to TRBJ2-7, with 8 bases that match TRBD1. The CDR3 has 16 amino acids. V lost 3 bases, J lost 0 bases, and 7 bases stayed unmatched. Looked up from germline, CDR1 is SEHNR and CDR2 is FQNEAQ (reference sequence). CDR3 sequence (DNA): TGTGCCAGCAGCTTCCGGACAGGGCTGAGCTCCTACGAGCAGTACTTC. Encoded protein: CASSFRTGLSSYEQYF.

This clonotype was detected many times. V usage is TRBV6-1 and J usage is TRBJ2-7; the D is unclear. V lost 1 base and J lost 6, with 16 bases in between. The CDR3 consists of 15 residues. Germline-derived CDR1 and CDR2 are MNHNS and SASEGT. CDR3 protein: CASSEGWGGRSEQYF. In DNA, the CDR3 is TGTGCCAGCAGTGAAGGTTGGGGTGGTCGCTCCGAGCAGTACTTC.

There are many counts of this clonotype. This rearrangement joins TRBV29-1 to TRBJ2-7; D is perhaps TRBD1 (6 bases). This CDR3 spans 12 amino acids. CDR1 and CDR2 (germline): SQVTM, ANQGSEA. The germline V and J ends were trimmed by 6 bases and 2 bases, with 11 bases remaining between them. CDR3 coding DNA: TGCAGCGTCGGACAGAATACCTACGAGCAGTACTTC. Translated: CSVGQNTYEQYF.

This clonotype was picked up many times. This chain uses TRBV3-1 with TRBJ2-5; 11 positions match TRBD2. Germline V gene lookup returns CDR1 LGHDT and CDR2 YNNKEL (reference sequence). The V gene end was trimmed by 4 bases and the J gene end by 2 bases; junction bases not matched to a gene: 6. CDR3 length equals 16 residues. The CDR3, as DNA: TGTGCCAGCAGCCGTCTAGCGGGGGGCGCTCAAGAGACCCAGTACTTC. Translated, it gives CASSRLAGGAQETQYF.

The chain combines TRBV5-1 with TRBJ1-1, with a weak D call TRBD1 (5 bases). The CDR3 contains 16 residues. V lost 0 bases, J lost 3 bases, and 15 bases lay in between. Germline V CDR1 and CDR2: SGHRS, YFSETQ. The CDR3 loop is CASSLGQGIYHTEAFF. DNA of the CDR3: TGCGCCAGCAGCTTGGGCCAGGGTATCTATCACACTGAAGCTTTCTTT.